Below, 10 T cell receptor beta chains from the same sample are listed, as sequenced in a study of blood T cell repertoires in COVID-19. Produced via immunoSEQ multiplex PCR; TCRdb's table is partial and in-frame only. This table holds about 280,000 clones, around 90% found once. Sequencing was performed on peripheral blood. The receptors derive from a woman aged 35 to 49 who had recovered from COVID-19.

The chain has TRBV7-2 and TRBJ2-1, with TRBD2 identical over 11 bases. The germline V gene has CDR1 SGHTA and CDR2 FQGNSA. This CDR3 has 16 residues. J was trimmed by 0 bases and V by 5 bases; bases with no gene match: 3. CDR3: CASSRGLAGSYNEQFF. CDR3 nucleotides: TGTGCCAGCAGCCGCGGACTAGCGGGCTCCTACAATGAGCAGTTCTTC.

The gene calls are TRBV27 and TRBJ1-1; D remains unclear. In germline, CDR1 is MNHEY, CDR2 SMNVEV (reference sequence). The CDR3 consists of 14 residues. The V and J ends lost 3 bases and 2 bases respectively, with 10 bases between them. CDR3 in amino acids: CASSFGVRNTEAFF. Here the CDR3 DNA reads TGTGCCAGCAGTTTCGGGGTCCGAAACACTGAAGCTTTCTTT.

This clone has a single count. The gene calls are TRBV7-2 and TRBJ2-4, with TRBD2 identical over 9 bases. CDR1 is SGHTA and CDR2 is FQGNSA in the germline V gene. V gave up 1 base and J gave up 0 bases; unmatched junction bases: 4. This CDR3 region has 17 residues. CDR3 region: CASSLVGSGRAKNIQYF. DNA for the CDR3: TGTGCCAGCAGCTTAGTCGGTAGCGGGAGAGCCAAAAACATTCAGTACTTC.

A remark on this clone: This sample includes further DNA sequences coding for the same CDR3. V and J are TRBV29-1 and TRBJ1-4; unclear D gene. There are 13 residues in the CDR3. Germline loops: CDR1 SQVTM, CDR2 ANQGSEA. Trimming pared 6 bases from V and 6 bases from J, leaving 14 bases between. This CDR3 is CSVAGPGDEKLFF. CDR3 DNA sequence: TGCAGCGTCGCCGGACCCGGGGATGAAAAACTGTTTTTT.

The gene calls are TRBV19 and TRBJ1-1; a weak D match, TRBD1 (5 bases). The V gene's germline CDR1 is LNHDA and CDR2 SQIVND (reference sequence). This CDR3 is 16 amino acids long. With 5 bases removed from V and 7 bases from J, the gap between germline ends came to 23 bases. The CDR3 is CASSRDRAGRGFEAFF. The CDR3 nucleotides are TGTGCCAGTAGTCGGGACCGGGCGGGGAGGGGCTTTGAAGCTTTCTTT.

This sequence joins TRBV19 and TRBJ1-5; D remains unclear. V was clipped by 4 bases and J by 3 bases, with 19 bases between them. The CDR3 length is 17 residues. The germline V gene has CDR1 LNHDA and CDR2 SQIVND (reference sequence). The CDR3 sequence is CASSTLRADLSNQPQHF. CDR3 nucleotide sequence: TGTGCCAGTAGTACTTTGCGGGCAGACCTTTCCAATCAGCCCCAGCATTTT.

The genes are TRBV29-1 and TRBJ2-3, with D unclear. CDR1 and CDR2 from the germline V gene are SQVTM and ANQGSEA. This CDR3 is 13 amino acids long. The CDR3 nucleotides are TGCACCACCCGCGATACGCGCACAGATACGCAGTATTTT. Protein sequence: CTTRDTRTDTQYF.

The chain links TRBV4-1 to TRBJ2-7; 8 bases are a match to TRBD2. With V trimmed by 0 bases and J by 10 bases, 8 bases remained unmatched. The CDR3 totals 14 residues. Looked up from germline, CDR1 is MGHRA and CDR2 is YSYEKL. CDR3 region: CASSQDWASGLQYF. The CDR3 nucleotides are TGCGCCAGCAGCCAAGATTGGGCTAGCGGGCTTCAGTACTTC.

V gene TRBV7-2 combines with J gene TRBJ2-5; no reliable D call. This CDR3 has 12 amino acids. Trimming removed 2 bases at V and 5 bases at J, with 6 bases between. Germline values: CDR1 SGHTA, CDR2 FQGNSA. In nucleotides, the CDR3 is TGTGCCAGCAGCTTATTTCAGGAGACCCAGTACTTC. The encoded protein is CASSLFQETQYF.

The chain carries TRBV5-1 and TRBJ1-6; 8 positions agree with TRBD1. After removal of 4 bases from V and 4 bases from J, the junction contained 4 bases not matched to a gene. The CDR3 is 15 residues long. CDR1 and CDR2 (germline): SGHRS, YFSETQ. CDR3 amino acids: CASSPDRDYNSPLHF. The DNA for the CDR3 is TGCGCCAGCAGCCCGGACAGGGATTATAATTCACCCCTCCACTTT.